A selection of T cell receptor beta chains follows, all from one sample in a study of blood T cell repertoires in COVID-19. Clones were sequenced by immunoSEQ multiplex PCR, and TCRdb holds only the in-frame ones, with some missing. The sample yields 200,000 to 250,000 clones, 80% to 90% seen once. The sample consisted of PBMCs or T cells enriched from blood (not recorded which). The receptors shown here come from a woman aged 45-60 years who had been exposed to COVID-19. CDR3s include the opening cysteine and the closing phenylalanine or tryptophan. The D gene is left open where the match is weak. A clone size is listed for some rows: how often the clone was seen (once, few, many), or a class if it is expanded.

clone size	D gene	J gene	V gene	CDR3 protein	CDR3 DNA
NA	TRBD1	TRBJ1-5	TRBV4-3	CASSQDLGGWVNQPQHF	TGCGCCAGCAGCCAAGATCTAGGGGGCTGGGTCAATCAGCCCCAGCATTTT
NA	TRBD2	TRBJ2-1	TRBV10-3	CAISDSGGSYNEQFF	TGTGCCATCAGTGATTCGGGGGGCTCCTACAATGAGCAGTTCTTC
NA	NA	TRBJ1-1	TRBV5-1	CASSLDGFHLNTEAFF	TGCGCCAGCAGCTTGGACGGGTTTCACTTGAACACTGAAGCTTTCTTT
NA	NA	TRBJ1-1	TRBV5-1	CASSPTAGNTEAFF	TGCGCCAGCAGCCCGACAGCGGGGAACACTGAAGCTTTCTTT
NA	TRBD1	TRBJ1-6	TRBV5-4	CASSSRTGGYNSPLHF	TGTGCCAGCAGCTCTCGGACAGGGGGTTATAATTCACCCCTCCACTTT
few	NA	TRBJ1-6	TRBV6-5	CATQQGDSPLHF	TGTGCCACCCAGCAGGGTGATTCACCCCTCCACTTT
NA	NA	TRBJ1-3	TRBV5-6	CASSSLGGHSGNTIYF	TGTGCCAGCAGCTCCCTTGGGGGCCACTCTGGAAACACCATATATTTT
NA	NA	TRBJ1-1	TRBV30	CALKEGMTEAFF	TGTGCCCTAAAGGAGGGTATGACTGAAGCTTTCTTT
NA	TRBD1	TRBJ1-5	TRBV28	CASSSTGVQPQHF	TGTGCCAGCAGTTCCACAGGGGTTCAGCCCCAGCATTTT
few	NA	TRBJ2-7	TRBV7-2	CASSLPTTYEQYF	TGTGCCAGCAGCTTACCAACAACCTACGAGCAGTACTTC
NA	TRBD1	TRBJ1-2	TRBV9	CASSVGQGDGYTF	TGTGCCAGCAGCGTAGGGCAGGGGGATGGCTACACCTTC
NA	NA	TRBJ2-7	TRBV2	CASSEALVGRYEQYF	TGTGCCAGCAGTGAAGCGCTTGTGGGGCGCTACGAGCAGTACTTC
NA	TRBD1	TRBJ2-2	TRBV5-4	CASSFRQGTGELFF	TGTGCCAGCAGCTTTCGACAGGGCACCGGGGAGCTGTTTTTT
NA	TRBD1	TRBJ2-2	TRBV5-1	CASSLRQGFTGELFF	TGCGCCAGCAGCTTGAGACAGGGATTCACCGGGGAGCTGTTTTTT
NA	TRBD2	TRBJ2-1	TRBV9	CASSVGLAGSYNEQFF	TGTGCCAGCAGCGTAGGACTAGCGGGCTCCTACAATGAGCAGTTCTTC
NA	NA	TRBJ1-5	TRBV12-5	CASGFGQRNQPQHF	TGTGCTAGTGGTTTCGGACAGAGAAATCAGCCCCAGCATTTT
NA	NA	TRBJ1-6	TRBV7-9	CASSFLSTGSSYNSPLHF	TGTGCCAGCAGCTTTCTCTCAACTGGGAGCTCCTATAATTCACCCCTCCACTTT
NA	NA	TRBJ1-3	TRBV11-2	CASSLSRGRNTIYF	TGTGCCAGCAGCTTAAGTCGGGGGAGAAACACCATATATTTT
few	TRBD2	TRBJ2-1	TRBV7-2	CASSLTSGGFNEQFF	TGTGCCAGCAGCTTAACTAGCGGGGGGTTTAATGAGCAGTTCTTC
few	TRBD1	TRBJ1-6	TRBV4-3	CASSQSRGYNSPLHF	TGCGCCAGCAGCCAAAGCAGGGGGTATAATTCACCCCTCCACTTT
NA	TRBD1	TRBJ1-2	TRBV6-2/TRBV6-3	CASSYSGTGAGYTF	TGTGCCAGCAGTTACTCTGGGACAGGGGCTGGCTACACCTTC
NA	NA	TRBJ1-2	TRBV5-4	CASSLSFGTAWGPYTF	TGTGCCAGCAGCTTGTCGTTTGGAACAGCATGGGGCCCCTACACCTTC
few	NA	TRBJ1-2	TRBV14	CASSQNEWGGGYTF	TGTGCCAGCAGCCAGAACGAATGGGGAGGCGGCTACACCTTC
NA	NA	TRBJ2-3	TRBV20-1	CSASGAGASTDTQYF	TGCAGTGCTAGTGGTGCGGGGGCAAGCACAGATACGCAGTATTTT
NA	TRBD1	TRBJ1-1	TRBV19	CASSVGQGTEAFF	TGTGCCAGTAGCGTCGGACAGGGCACTGAAGCTTTCTTT
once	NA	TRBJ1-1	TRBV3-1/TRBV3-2	CASSRISGAPMNTEAFF	TGTGCCAGCAGCCGCATCTCAGGGGCGCCCATGAACACTGAAGCTTTCTTT
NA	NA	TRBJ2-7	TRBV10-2	CASSDRAREAAGGEQYF	TGCGCCAGCAGTGACCGGGCCAGGGAGGCGGCTGGGGGCGAGCAGTACTTC
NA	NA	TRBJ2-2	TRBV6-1	CASSEAVAGTGELFF	TGTGCCAGCAGTGAGGCAGTAGCCGGAACCGGGGAGCTGTTTTTT
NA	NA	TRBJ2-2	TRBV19	CASKRGITTGELFF	TGTGCCAGTAAAAGAGGAATCACCACCGGGGAGCTGTTTTTT
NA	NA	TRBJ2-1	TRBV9	CASSVEEGNSYNEQFF	TGTGCCAGCAGCGTAGAAGAGGGAAACTCCTACAATGAGCAGTTCTTC
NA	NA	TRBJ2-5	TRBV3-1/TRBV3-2	CASSLRDSVETQYF	TGTGCCAGCAGCCTCCGGGACTCTGTAGAGACCCAGTACTTC
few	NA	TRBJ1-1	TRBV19	CASTPPGGITEAFF	TGTGCCAGTACCCCCCCAGGAGGGATCACTGAAGCTTTCTTT
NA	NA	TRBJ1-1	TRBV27	CASSPLTGRTEAFF	TGTGCCAGCAGCCCTCTGACAGGAAGAACTGAAGCTTTCTTT
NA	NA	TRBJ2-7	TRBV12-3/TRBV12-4	CASSTGNYEQYF	TGTGCCAGCAGTACAGGGAACTACGAGCAGTACTTC
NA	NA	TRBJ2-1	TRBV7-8	CASSLRGWDNEQFF	TGTGCCAGCAGCTTAAGGGGGTGGGACAATGAGCAGTTCTTC
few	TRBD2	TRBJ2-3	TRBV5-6	CASSLTSGGMDTQYF	TGTGCCAGCAGCTTGACTAGCGGGGGGATGGATACGCAGTATTTT
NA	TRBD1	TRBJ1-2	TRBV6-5	CASSLLDRPDGYTF	TGTGCCAGCAGTCTACTGGACAGGCCGGATGGCTACACCTTC
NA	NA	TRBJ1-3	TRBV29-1	CSVQSGEPGNTIYF	TGCAGCGTCCAATCAGGGGAACCTGGAAACACCATATATTTT
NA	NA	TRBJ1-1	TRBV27	CASSLRGLNTEAFF	TGTGCCAGCAGTTTACGAGGCCTTAACACTGAAGCTTTCTTT
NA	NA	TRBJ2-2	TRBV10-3	CAISAGRDRELFF	TGTGCCATCAGTGCAGGGAGGGACAGGGAGCTGTTTTTT
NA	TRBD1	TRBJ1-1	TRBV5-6	CASSFWTGKNTEAFF	TGTGCCAGCAGCTTTTGGACAGGCAAGAACACTGAAGCTTTCTTT